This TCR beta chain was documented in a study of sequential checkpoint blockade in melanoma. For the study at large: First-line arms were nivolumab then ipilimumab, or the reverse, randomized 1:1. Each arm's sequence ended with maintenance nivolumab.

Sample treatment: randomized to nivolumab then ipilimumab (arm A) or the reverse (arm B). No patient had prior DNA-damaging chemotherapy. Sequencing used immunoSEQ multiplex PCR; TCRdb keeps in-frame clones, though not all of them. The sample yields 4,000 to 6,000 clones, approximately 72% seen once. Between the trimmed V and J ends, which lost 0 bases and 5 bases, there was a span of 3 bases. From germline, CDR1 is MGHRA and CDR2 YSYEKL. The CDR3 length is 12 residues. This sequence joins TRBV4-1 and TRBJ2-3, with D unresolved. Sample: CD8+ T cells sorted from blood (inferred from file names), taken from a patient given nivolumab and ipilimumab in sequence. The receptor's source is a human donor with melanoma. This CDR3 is CASSQDRDTQYF. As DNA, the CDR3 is TGCGCCAGCAGCCAAGATCGAGATACGCAGTATTTT.